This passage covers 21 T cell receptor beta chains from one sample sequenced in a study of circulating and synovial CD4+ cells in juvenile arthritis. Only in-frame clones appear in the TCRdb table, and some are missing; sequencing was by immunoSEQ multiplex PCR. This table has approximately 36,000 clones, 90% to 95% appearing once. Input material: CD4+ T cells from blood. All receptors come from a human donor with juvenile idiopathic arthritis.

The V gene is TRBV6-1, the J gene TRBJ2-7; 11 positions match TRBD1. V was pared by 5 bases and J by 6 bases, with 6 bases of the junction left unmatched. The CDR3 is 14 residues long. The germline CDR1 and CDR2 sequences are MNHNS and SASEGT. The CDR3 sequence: CASSTGTGGVEQYF. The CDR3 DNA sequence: TGTGCCAGCAGTACCGGGACAGGGGGTGTCGAGCAGTACTTC.

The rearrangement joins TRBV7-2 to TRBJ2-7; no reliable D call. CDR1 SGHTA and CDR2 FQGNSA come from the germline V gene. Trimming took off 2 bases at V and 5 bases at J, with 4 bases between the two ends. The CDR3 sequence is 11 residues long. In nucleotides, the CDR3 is TGTGCCAGCAGCTTATATAACGAGCAGTACTTC. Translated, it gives CASSLYNEQYF.

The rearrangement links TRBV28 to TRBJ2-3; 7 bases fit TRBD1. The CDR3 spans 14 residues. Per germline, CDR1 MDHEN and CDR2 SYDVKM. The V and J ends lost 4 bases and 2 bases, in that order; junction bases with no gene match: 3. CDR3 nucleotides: TGTGCCAGCAGTTGGGGGACAGTCACAGATACGCAGTATTTT. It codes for CASSWGTVTDTQYF.

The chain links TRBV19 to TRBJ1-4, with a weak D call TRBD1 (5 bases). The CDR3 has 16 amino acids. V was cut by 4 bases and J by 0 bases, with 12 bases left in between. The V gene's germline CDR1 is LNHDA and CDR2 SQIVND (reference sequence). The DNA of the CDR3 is TGTGCCAGTAGTAAGGTCCAGGGCGCAACTAATGAAAAACTGTTTTTT. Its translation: CASSKVQGATNEKLFF.

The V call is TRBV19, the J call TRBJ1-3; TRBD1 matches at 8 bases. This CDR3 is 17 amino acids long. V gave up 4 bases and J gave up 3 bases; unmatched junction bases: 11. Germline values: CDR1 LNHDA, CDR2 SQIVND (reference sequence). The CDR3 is CASSKTRGLRSGNTIYF. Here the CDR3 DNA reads TGTGCCAGTAGTAAGACCAGGGGGCTCAGGAGTGGAAACACCATATATTTT.

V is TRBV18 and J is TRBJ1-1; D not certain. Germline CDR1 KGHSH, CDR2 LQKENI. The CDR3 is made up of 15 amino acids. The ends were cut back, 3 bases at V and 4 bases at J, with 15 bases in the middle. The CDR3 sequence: CASSPPTRPVTEAFF. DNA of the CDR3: TGTGCCAGCTCACCCCCAACGCGGCCGGTCACTGAAGCTTTCTTT.

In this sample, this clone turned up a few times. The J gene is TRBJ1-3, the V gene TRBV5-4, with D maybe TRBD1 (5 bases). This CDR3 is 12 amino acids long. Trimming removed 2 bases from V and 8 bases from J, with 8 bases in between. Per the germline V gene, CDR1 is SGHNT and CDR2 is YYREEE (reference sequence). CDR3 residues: CASSLGVDTIYF. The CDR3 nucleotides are TGTGCCAGCAGCTTAGGGGTGGACACCATATATTTT.

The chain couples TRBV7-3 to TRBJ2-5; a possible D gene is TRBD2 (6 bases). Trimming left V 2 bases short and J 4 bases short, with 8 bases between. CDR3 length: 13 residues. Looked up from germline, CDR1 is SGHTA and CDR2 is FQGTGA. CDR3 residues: CASSLGGRETQYF. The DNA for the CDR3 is TGTGCCAGCAGCTTAGGGGGGAGAGAGACCCAGTACTTC. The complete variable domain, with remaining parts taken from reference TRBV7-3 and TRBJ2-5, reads GAGVSQTPSNKVTEKGKYVELRCDPISGHTALYWYRQSLGQGPEFLIYFQGTGAADDSGLPNDRFFAVRPEGSVSTLKIQRTERGDSAVYLCASSLGGRETQYFGPGTRLLVL.

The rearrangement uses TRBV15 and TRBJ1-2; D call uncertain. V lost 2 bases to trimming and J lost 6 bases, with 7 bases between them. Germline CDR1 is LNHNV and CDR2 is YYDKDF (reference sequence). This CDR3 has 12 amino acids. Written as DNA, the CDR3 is TGTGCCACCAGCAGACAGGATAATGGCTACACCTTC. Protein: CATSRQDNGYTF.

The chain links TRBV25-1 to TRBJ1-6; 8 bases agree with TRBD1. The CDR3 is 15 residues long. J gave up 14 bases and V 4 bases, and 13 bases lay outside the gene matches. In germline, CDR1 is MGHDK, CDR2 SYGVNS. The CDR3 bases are TGTGCCAGCAGTGCGCAGGGGGCCATCAAGCCCACCCTCCACTTT. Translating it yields CASSAQGAIKPTLHF.

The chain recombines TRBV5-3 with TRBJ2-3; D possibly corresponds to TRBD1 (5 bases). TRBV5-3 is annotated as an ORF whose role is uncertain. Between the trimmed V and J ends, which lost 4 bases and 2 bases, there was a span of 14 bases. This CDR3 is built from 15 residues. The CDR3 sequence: CARSGPPTVTDTQYF. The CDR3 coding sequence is TGTGCCAGAAGCGGGCCCCCGACAGTCACAGATACGCAGTATTTT.

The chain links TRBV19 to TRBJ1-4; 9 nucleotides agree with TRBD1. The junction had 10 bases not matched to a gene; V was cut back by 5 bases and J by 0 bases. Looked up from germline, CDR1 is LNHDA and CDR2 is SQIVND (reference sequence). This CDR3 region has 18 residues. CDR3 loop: CASSVDRGGSTTNEKLFF. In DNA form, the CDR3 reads TGTGCCAGTAGTGTGGACAGGGGAGGAAGTACAACTAATGAAAAACTGTTTTTT.

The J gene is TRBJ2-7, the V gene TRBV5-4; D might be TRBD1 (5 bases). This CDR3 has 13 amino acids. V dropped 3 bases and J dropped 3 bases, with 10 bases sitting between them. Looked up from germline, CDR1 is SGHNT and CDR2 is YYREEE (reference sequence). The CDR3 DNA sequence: TGTGCCAGCAGCTCACAGGTGGGCTACGAGCAGTACTTC. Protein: CASSSQVGYEQYF.

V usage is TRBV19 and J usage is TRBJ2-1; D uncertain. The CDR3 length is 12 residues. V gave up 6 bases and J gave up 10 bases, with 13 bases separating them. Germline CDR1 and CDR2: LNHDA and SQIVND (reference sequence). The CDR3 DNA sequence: TGTGCCAGTAGGCGGTGGCCTGCGGAGCAGTTCTTC. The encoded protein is CASRRWPAEQFF. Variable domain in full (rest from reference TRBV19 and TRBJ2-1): DGGITQSPKYLFRKEGQNVTLSCEQNLNHDAMYWYRQDPGQGLRLIYYSQIVNDFQKGDIAEGYSVSREKKESFPLTVTSAQKNPTAFYLCASRRWPAEQFFGPGTRLTVL.

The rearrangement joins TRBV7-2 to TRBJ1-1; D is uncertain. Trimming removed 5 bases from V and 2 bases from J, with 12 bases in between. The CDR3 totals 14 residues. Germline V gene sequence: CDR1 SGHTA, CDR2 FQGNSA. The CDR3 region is CASSPFGDNTEAFF. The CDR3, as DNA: TGTGCCAGCAGCCCCTTCGGGGATAACACTGAAGCTTTCTTT.

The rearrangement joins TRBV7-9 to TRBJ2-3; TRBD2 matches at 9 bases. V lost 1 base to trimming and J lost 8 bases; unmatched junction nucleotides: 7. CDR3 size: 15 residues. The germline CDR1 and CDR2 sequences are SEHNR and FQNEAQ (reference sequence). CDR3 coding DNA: TGTGCCAGCAGCTTAGAGGCGGGGGGGCCGGTTACGCAGTATTTT. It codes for CASSLEAGGPVTQYF.

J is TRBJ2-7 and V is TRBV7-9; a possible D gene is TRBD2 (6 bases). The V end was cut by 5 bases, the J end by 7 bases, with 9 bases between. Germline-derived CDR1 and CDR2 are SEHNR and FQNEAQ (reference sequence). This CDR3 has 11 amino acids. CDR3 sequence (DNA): TGTGCCAGCAGCCCAGGGAGGGAGCAGTACTTC. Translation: CASSPGREQYF. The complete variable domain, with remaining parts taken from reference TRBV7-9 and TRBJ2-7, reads DTGVSQNPRHKITKRGQNVTFRCDPISEHNRLYWYRQTLGQGPEFLTYFQNEAQLEKSRLLSDRFSAERPKGSFSTLEIQRTEQGDSAMYLCASSPGREQYFGPGTRLTVT.

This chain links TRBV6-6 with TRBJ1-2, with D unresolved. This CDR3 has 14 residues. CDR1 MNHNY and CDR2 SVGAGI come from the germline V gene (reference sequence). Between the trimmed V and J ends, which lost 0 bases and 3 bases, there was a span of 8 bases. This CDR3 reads CASSYSTSDYGYTF. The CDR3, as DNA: TGTGCCAGCAGTTACTCGACTTCAGACTATGGCTACACCTTC.

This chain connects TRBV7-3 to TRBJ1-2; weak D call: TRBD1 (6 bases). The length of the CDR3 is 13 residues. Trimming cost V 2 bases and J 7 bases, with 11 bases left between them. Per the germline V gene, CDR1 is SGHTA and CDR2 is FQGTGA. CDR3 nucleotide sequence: TGTGCCAGCAGCTTACAGGGGACGGGTGGCTACACCTTC. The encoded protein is CASSLQGTGGYTF.

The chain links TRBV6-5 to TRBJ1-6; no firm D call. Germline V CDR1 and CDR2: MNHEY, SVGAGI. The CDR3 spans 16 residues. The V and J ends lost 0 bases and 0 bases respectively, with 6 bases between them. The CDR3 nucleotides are TGTGCCAGCAGTTACTCATCCAGCTCCTATAATTCACCCCTCCACTTT. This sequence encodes CASSYSSSSYNSPLHF.

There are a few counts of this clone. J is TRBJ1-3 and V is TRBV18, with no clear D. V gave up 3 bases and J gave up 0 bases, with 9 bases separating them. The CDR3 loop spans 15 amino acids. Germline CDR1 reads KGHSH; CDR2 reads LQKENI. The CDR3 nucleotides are TGTGCCAGCTCACCTTACTCCCCCTCTGGAAACACCATATATTTT. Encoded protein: CASSPYSPSGNTIYF.